This T cell receptor (beta chain) was recovered during a study of OX40 agonist ivuxolimab in advanced cancers. Study results and limitations: The study did not work out the antigen specificity of the expanded peripheral T cells. In the 0.1 to 3.0 mg/kg range, CD4+ and CD8+ blood T cells had expanded clonally by week 6.

The method was immunoSEQ multiplex PCR; TCRdb's version includes in-frame clones alone and lacks a portion of them. This sample yields approximately 79,000 clones, of which roughly 90% are seen a single time; roughly 9% belongs to the top ten. This clone has just one count. The target antigen is unknown. This CDR3 contains 16 residues. The V and J ends lost 5 bases and 5 bases, in that order; junction bases with no gene match: 10. Germline V gives CDR1 MGHRA, CDR2 YSYEKL. Sample: CD4+ or CD8+ T cells sorted from blood, taken in a trial of the OX40 agonist ivuxolimab. The chain carries TRBV4-1 and TRBJ2-3; 10 bases are a match to TRBD1. The sequence was obtained from an adult with an advanced solid tumor such as melanoma, head and neck, liver or kidney cancer. In DNA form, the CDR3 reads TGCGCCAGCAGCGACCGGGACAGGGGAGTTTTAGATACGCAGTATTTT. It encodes CASSDRDRGVLDTQYF.